This T cell receptor beta chain was retrieved from a study of early T cells in non-severe SARS-CoV-2 infection. Study-level background: The chains were unpaired, and the sequenced material was bulk RNA from unsorted whole blood. Study-level results: Clonotype matching in VDJdb favored anti-spike CD8 responses and did not capture private and CD4 specificities.

Regarding this clonotype: Its antigen is still unknown.

Germline V lookup: CDR1 MNHNS, CDR2 SASEGT. The CDR3 is 14 amino acids. Germline trimming cut 4 bases from V and 4 bases from J; bases unmatched to any gene: 4. Each single cDNA molecule received a unique molecular identifier. TCRdb used MiXCR to reprocess the 5' RACE reads, holding one entry per CDR3 protein. The table shows tens of thousands of distinct CDR3 sequences, with roughly 9% occurring only once. The sample here was whole blood, taken at baseline. The chain employs TRBV6-1 and TRBJ1-5; 7 bases match TRBD1. This clonotype originated in an adult who was a healthcare worker with PCR-confirmed SARS-CoV-2 infection or an uninfected control (not recorded which). DNA for the CDR3: TGTGCCAGCAGTGTACAGGGGTTAAATCAGCCCCAGCATTTT. This sequence encodes CASSVQGLNQPQHF.